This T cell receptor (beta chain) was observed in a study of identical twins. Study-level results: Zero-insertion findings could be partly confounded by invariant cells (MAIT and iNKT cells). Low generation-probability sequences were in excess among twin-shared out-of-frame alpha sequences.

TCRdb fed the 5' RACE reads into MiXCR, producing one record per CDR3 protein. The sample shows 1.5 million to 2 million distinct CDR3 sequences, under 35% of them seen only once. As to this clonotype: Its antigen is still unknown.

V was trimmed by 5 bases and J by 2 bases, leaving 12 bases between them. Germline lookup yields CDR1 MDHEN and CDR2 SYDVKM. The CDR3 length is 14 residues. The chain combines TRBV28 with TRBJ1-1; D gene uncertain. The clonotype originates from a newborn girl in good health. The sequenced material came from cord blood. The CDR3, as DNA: TGTGCCAGCAGTGTAGCACTCGGAAACACTGAAGCTTTCTTT. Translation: CASSVALGNTEAFF.